The clone carrying this T cell receptor (beta chain) was recorded at least ten times. What it binds is unknown. V lost 1 base and J lost 0; bases outside the gene matches: 4. Per the germline V gene, CDR1 is SGHTA and CDR2 is FQGNSA. The length of the CDR3 is 18 residues. These data come from a study of T cell repertoires in cytomegalovirus infection. TCRdb ran MiXCR on the reads and lists one entry per CDR3 protein. Altogether 80,000 or so distinct CDR3 sequences are present, around 25% being singletons, with the ten largest covering around 50%. Study results and limitations: HLA-C-restricted CMV clonotypes gave the most frequent clonotype in two of eight donors.

The chain employs TRBV7-2 and TRBJ2-3; 13 positions agree with TRBD2. The starting material was CD8+ T cells from cultured PBMCs, obtained from culture after CMV antigen stimulation. This clonotype was obtained from a human donor in good health (CMV status not recorded). Some clones in this sample may be carry-over from other donors' samples. The CDR3 sequence is CASSLGLAGGSSTDTQYF. CDR3 nucleotide sequence: TGTGCCAGCAGCTTAGGACTAGCGGGGGGCTCTAGCACAGATACGCAGTATTTT. Combining the CDR3 with reference TRBV7-2 and TRBJ2-3 gives the whole variable domain GAGVSQSPSNKVTEKGKDVELRCDPISGHTALYWYRQSLGQGLEFLIYFQGNSAPDKSGLPSDRFSAERTGGSVSTLTIQRTQQEDSAVYLCASSLGLAGGSSTDTQYFGPGTRLTVL.